The entry that follows covers one T cell receptor (beta chain) sequence. The sample originates from a study of blood T cell repertoires in COVID-19. Study-level background: Nucleic acid was either cDNA or gDNA, and it came from T cells, B-cell-depleted T cells, or PBMCs.

Profiled with immunoSEQ multiplex PCR; TCRdb holds only in-frame clones, not every one. The sample has 95,000 to 120,000 clones; over 75% are singletons. The CDR3 is made up of 15 amino acids. The germline V gene has CDR1 LGHDT and CDR2 YNNKEL (reference sequence). Deletions cut 2 bases from V and 2 bases from J, with 13 bases between. The TCR originated in a human donor in a cohort sampled during active COVID-19. The chain is built from TRBV3-1 (or the pseudogene TRBV3-2) and TRBJ2-7; unclear D gene. Sequencing was carried out using peripheral blood. DNA for the CDR3: TGTGCCAGCAGCCAAACCCCCGACAAGCCCTACGAGCAGTACTTC. Encoded protein: CASSQTPDKPYEQYF.